This T cell receptor beta chain was documented in a study of response to subunit inactivated influenza vaccine (dated by TCRdb to between 2017 and 2018). Study-wide context: Deep quantitative T cell receptor repertoire profiling was used in the study to track responses to a trivalent subunit inactivated influenza vaccine.

What the work shows at the level of the full study, not this receptor alone: The authors suggested that each seasonal influenza vaccination may recruit only a limited number of new T cells.

Receptors were amplified or captured by RT-PCR. Sequencing took place on an Illumina HiSeq 2500. The public reads were run again by TCRdb, first through fastp at Q25 and then through MiXCR, and only productive beta chains were kept. One record per CDR3 amino acid sequence lists the most common genes and DNA. The sample table contains hundreds of thousands of distinct CDR3 sequences; only one count was recorded for under 20% of them. The top ten constitute roughly 11% of the sample. As concerns this clonotype: Its antigen remains undetermined. Base qualities are not at hand, and no much larger clone is one base apart.

For this chain, trimming is 5 bases at the V end and 0 bases at the J end, and the number of junction bases without a gene match is 6. The germline V gene sets CDR1 to SGHTA and CDR2 to FQGNSA. The CDR3 goes from the cysteine to the phenylalanine over 17 residues. The CDR3 DNA has 51 bases and is translated from base 1. The sequence is built from TRBV7-2 and TRBJ2-4; TRBD2 fits 11 bases in the junction. Specimen: PBMCs from blood, collected 4 to 6 days after vaccination. The TCR originated in a man between 45 and 60 years old who received an inactivated influenza vaccine. Donor details come from another sample of the same person, matched by shared clones. CDR3 loop: CASSTGTSGIAKNIQYF. Read as DNA, the sequence is TGTGCCAGCAGCACCGGGACTAGCGGAATAGCCAAAAACATTCAGTACTTC.